Below are 11 T cell receptor beta chains sequenced from a single sample in a study of cytomegalovirus exposure and HLA in healthy donors. Here immunoSEQ multiplex PCR was the method, and the copy in TCRdb shows in-frame clones only, minus some. The table lists about 130,000 clones, 95% to 97% of them singletons, with about 1.7% in the top ten. Sample: PBMCs. Source of these receptors: a man younger than 35 in good health and CMV-seronegative.

This clone was seen only a few times. The rearrangement joins TRBV9 to TRBJ1-1; 9 positions agree with TRBD1. Germline CDR1 and CDR2: SGDLS and YYNGEE. V was clipped by 0 bases and J by 4 bases; unmatched bases: 1. The CDR3 contains 14 residues. The CDR3 spells CASSVADRGTEAFF. The CDR3 coding sequence is TGTGCCAGCAGCGTAGCGGACAGGGGCACTGAAGCTTTCTTT.

The rearrangement joins TRBV11-3 to TRBJ2-3; 10 bases map to TRBD1. V dropped 0 bases and J dropped 3; count of bases not matched to a gene: 3. This CDR3 spans 16 amino acids. Germline V gene sequence: CDR1 SGHNT, CDR2 YENEEA. This CDR3 reads CASSLDGQGGTDTQYF. The CDR3 nucleotides are TGTGCCAGCAGCTTAGATGGACAGGGGGGGACAGATACGCAGTATTTT.

The V gene is TRBV7-2, the J gene TRBJ2-1; 14 positions match TRBD2. V lost 5 bases, J lost 9 bases, and 9 bases stayed unmatched. The length of the CDR3 is 16 residues. From germline, CDR1 is SGHTA and CDR2 FQGNSA. CDR3 sequence: CASSVEGTSGSGEQFF. The CDR3 region has the DNA TGTGCCAGCAGCGTAGAGGGGACTAGCGGGAGTGGTGAGCAGTTCTTC.

This rearrangement joins TRBV7-2 to TRBJ2-5; a possible D gene is TRBD2 (6 bases). V lost 2 bases to trimming and J lost 2 bases, with 12 bases between them. CDR1 is SGHTA, CDR2 FQGNSA, per germline. There are 15 residues in the CDR3. Here the CDR3 DNA reads TGTGCCAGCAGCTTAAGTGCGGCGGGACAAGAGACCCAGTACTTC. Translated, it gives CASSLSAAGQETQYF.

The chain carries TRBV5-5 and TRBJ2-7; TRBD2 matches 10 bases. The CDR3 runs 15 residues. Trimming took 5 bases from V and 2 from J; bases not matched to a gene: 7. Germline V gene sequence: CDR1 SGHKS, CDR2 YYEKEE (reference sequence). CDR3 sequence (DNA): TGTGCCAGCAGTTCTAGCGGGAGATCCCCCTACGAGCAGTACTTC. Translating gives CASSSSGRSPYEQYF.

The V and J genes are TRBV9 and TRBJ2-4, with 11 bases fitting TRBD2. This CDR3 is built from 15 residues. Germline V lookup: CDR1 SGDLS, CDR2 YYNGEE. V lost 0 bases, J lost 5 bases, and 1 base stayed unmatched. CDR3 DNA: TGTGCCAGCAGCGTAGAGGGACTAGCGGAAAACATTCAGTACTTC. Translating it yields CASSVEGLAENIQYF.

The V and J genes are TRBV6-5 and TRBJ1-4, with a tentative D call TRBD1 (5 bases). This CDR3 has 13 residues. The V gene's germline CDR1 is MNHEY and CDR2 SVGAGI. V was pared by 9 bases and J by 8 bases, with 16 bases between. The CDR3 DNA reads TGTGCCAGTTCAAGGGAGGGGTGGGAAAAACTGTTTTTT. Translating gives CASSREGWEKLFF.

The V gene is TRBV18, the J gene TRBJ1-1; D unresolved. Germline-derived CDR1 and CDR2 are KGHSH and LQKENI. With 3 bases removed from V and 1 base from J, the gap between germline ends came to 6 bases. The CDR3 spans 13 residues. DNA of the CDR3: TGTGCCAGCTCACCGGGCCAGAACACTGAAGCTTTCTTT. Protein product: CASSPGQNTEAFF.

This chain's CDR3 is CASSLVTNTEAFF. CDR3 bases: TGTGCCAGCAGCTTGGTCACTAACACTGAAGCTTTCTTT. The genes are TRBV7-9 and TRBJ1-1; the D is unclear. The germline gives CDR1 SEHNR, CDR2 FQNEAQ (reference sequence). CDR3 length equals 13 residues. With 3 bases removed from V and 2 bases from J, the gap between germline ends came to 7 bases.

This clone has a single count. The chain combines TRBV7-2 with TRBJ2-1, with D hard to call. V was pared by 1 base and J by 4 bases, with 14 bases between. CDR1 is SGHTA and CDR2 is FQGNSA in the germline V gene. The CDR3 is made up of 16 amino acids. CDR3 residues: CASSLENSSGYNEQFF. CDR3 nucleotides: TGTGCCAGCAGCTTAGAAAATTCGTCCGGTTACAATGAGCAGTTCTTC. Full variable domain (remainder filled in from reference TRBV7-2 and TRBJ2-1): GAGVSQSPSNKVTEKGKDVELRCDPISGHTALYWYRQSLGQGLEFLIYFQGNSAPDKSGLPSDRFSAERTGGSVSTLTIQRTQQEDSAVYLCASSLENSSGYNEQFFGPGTRLTVL.

The chain has TRBV9 and TRBJ1-3; TRBD1 agrees at 8 bases. Germline V lookup: CDR1 SGDLS, CDR2 YYNGEE. The length of the CDR3 is 15 residues. V gave up 4 bases and J gave up 3 bases; unmatched junction bases: 6. This CDR3 reads CASSSGTGFGNTIYF. The DNA of the CDR3 is TGTGCCAGCAGCTCCGGGACAGGCTTTGGAAACACCATATATTTT.